This T cell receptor beta chain was recovered during a study of glioma-infiltrating T cells after dendritic cell vaccination. Time point meaning: after dendritic cell vaccination, including at tumor progression/relapse. The primer mix had 60 V beta and 13 J beta primers. Here immunoSEQ multiplex PCR was the method, and the copy in TCRdb shows in-frame clones only, minus some. The table records 98,000 or so clones, 65% to 85% of them present only once. There are 15 residues in the CDR3. CDR1 is SEHNR, CDR2 FQNEAQ, per germline (reference sequence). Deletions cut 0 bases from V and 1 base from J, with 9 bases between.

This chain uses TRBV7-9 with TRBJ1-2, with D unclear. The clonotype comes from a human donor with glioblastoma. Here the sequenced sample was blood, taken after dendritic cell vaccination. The chain's CDR3 is CASSLASASNYGYTF. In nucleotides, the CDR3 is TGTGCCAGCAGCTTAGCGTCGGCTAGTAACTATGGCTACACCTTC. Looking up the rest from reference TRBV7-9 and TRBJ1-2 gives the full variable domain: DTGVSQNPRHKITKRGQNVTFRCDPISEHNRLYWYRQTLGQGPEFLTYFQNEAQLEKSRLLSDRFSAERPKGSFSTLEIQRTEQGDSAMYLCASSLASASNYGYTFGSGTRLTVV.